A selection of T cell receptor beta chains follows, all from one sample in a study of cytomegalovirus exposure and HLA in healthy donors. The protocol was immunoSEQ multiplex PCR, while the TCRdb copy is restricted to in-frame clones and leaves out a portion. This sample's table reports approximately 140,000 clones. Sequencing input: PBMCs. The receptors were sampled from a woman aged 18-30 years in good health and CMV-seronegative. Both conserved end residues are trimmed from each CDR3. Each record gives: CDR3 length, J gene, V gene, CDR3 protein.

>15|TRBJ2-2|TRBV27
ASSLRQGALNTGELF
>11|TRBJ2-5|TRBV6-5
ASRTGGWKTQY
>11|TRBJ1-5|TRBV19
ASSSGERQPQH
>16|TRBJ2-2|TRBV4-3
ASSQESYLAGGTGELF
>13|TRBJ1-1|TRBV2
ASSEDSTGGTEAF
>12|TRBJ2-5|TRBV7-9
ASSLARGRETQY
>11|TRBJ2-1|TRBV7-2
ASSLNSGNEQF
>11|TRBJ1-2|TRBV25-1
ASSESWFGPHT
>13|TRBJ2-1|TRBV6-5
ASSYPPGSGSGQF
>12|TRBJ1-4|TRBV19
ASSDRRSNEKLF
>11|TRBJ1-2|TRBV6-5
ASRGTRNYGYT
>13|TRBJ2-1|TRBV6-4
ASSDRAEPHYEQF
>13|TRBJ2-4|TRBV6-5
ASSPSGRRRRPRY
>13|TRBJ2-2|TRBV30
AWSGEARDTGELF
>13|TRBJ2-2|TRBV7-9
ASSLAGRASGELF
>12|TRBJ1-1|TRBV4-2
ASSQDLEVSEAF
>13|TRBJ2-1|TRBV9
ASSVLELADNEQF
>13|TRBJ1-5|TRBV18
ASSPEQQIKEPQH
>14|TRBJ2-2|TRBV4-3
ASSQDGGGWTGELF
>12|TRBJ2-7|TRBV6-5
ASSSGGGSHEQY
>12|TRBJ2-7|TRBV10-2
ASQNSGSSYEQY
>17|TRBJ2-2|TRBV11-2
ASSAGLRIGRTYTGELF
>14|TRBJ1-6|TRBV19
ASSIDRQSNNSPLH
>14|TRBJ2-2|TRBV10-1
ASSEGYRVDTGELF
>11|TRBJ1-1|TRBV7-9
ASSPQENTEAF
>13|TRBJ2-1|TRBV9
ASSVGLADYNEQF
>13|TRBJ1-2|TRBV30
AWSVHGQDFYGYT
>13|TRBJ1-2|TRBV18
ASSPARQGHYGYT
>16|TRBJ2-7|TRBV9
ASSVVPLGSGASYEQY
>13|TRBJ2-2|TRBV2
ASSALHRGTGELF
>11|TRBJ1-1|TRBV11-1
ASQRGALELAF
>12|TRBJ1-5|TRBV19
ATHQGWSNQPQH
>12|TRBJ2-1|TRBV6-6
ASSYPGPQAEQF